This is a list of T cell receptor beta chains from one sample in a study of CD8+ T cells in alopecia areata. The data were produced by immunoSEQ multiplex PCR, yet TCRdb's version contains in-frame clones alone and is incomplete. This table has about 74,000 clones, around 29% appearing once. This sample comprised CD8+ T cells sorted from blood, obtained at week 4, from a patient treated with tofacitinib. Receptor source: a human donor with alopecia areata. Both conserved end residues are part of each CDR3.

v_call	j_call	cdr3_aa
TRBV2	TRBJ2-3	CASSGTSGFTDTQYF
TRBV9	TRBJ2-2	CASSPGMRPGELFF
TRBV30	TRBJ2-2	CAFPRGAGELFF
TRBV28	TRBJ2-7	CASSSRTGPTYEQYF
TRBV9	TRBJ2-3	CASSYYGTDTQYF
TRBV29-1	TRBJ2-1	CSVELLGAYNEQFF
TRBV5-4	TRBJ2-1	CASSLDGTRVYNEQFF
TRBV15	TRBJ2-7	CATSSLRDSAYEQYF
TRBV7-8	TRBJ2-3	CASSLGEGPRDTQYF
TRBV4-1	TRBJ2-7	CASSQGLAGDYEQYF
TRBV27	TRBJ2-6	CASSSRGSSGDSGANVLTF
TRBV29-1	TRBJ1-1	CSSPVGTEAFF
TRBV7-6	TRBJ1-5	CASSPGSGNQPQHF
TRBV11-2	TRBJ2-7	CASAGDQREGQKQYF
TRBV4-3	TRBJ1-5	CASSQDPGQGNNQPQHF
TRBV19	TRBJ2-1	CASSPSYYNEQFF
TRBV6-1	TRBJ1-1	CASSARDSTNPEAFF
TRBV29-1	TRBJ1-2	CSGGTGDYGYTF
TRBV9	TRBJ2-5	CASSADRDRGETQYF
TRBV7-2	TRBJ2-7	CASSFGSRNEQYF
TRBV11-2	TRBJ2-3	CASSPRGWGTDTQYF